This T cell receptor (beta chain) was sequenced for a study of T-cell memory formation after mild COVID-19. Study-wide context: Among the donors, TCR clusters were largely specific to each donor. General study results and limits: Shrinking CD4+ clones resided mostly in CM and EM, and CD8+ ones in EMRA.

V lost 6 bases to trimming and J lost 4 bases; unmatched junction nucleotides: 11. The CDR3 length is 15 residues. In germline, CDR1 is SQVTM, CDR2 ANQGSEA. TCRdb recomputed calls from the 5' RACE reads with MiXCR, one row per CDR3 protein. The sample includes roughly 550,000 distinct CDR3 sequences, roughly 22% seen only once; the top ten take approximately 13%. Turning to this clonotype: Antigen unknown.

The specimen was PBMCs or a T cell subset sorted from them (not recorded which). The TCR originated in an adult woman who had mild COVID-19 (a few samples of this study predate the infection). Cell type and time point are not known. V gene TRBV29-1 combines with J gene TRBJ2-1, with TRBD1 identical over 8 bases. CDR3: CSVHKTGANYNEQFF. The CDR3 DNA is TGCAGCGTCCATAAGACAGGGGCCAATTACAATGAGCAGTTCTTC.